Each of the 22 T cell receptor beta chains below was sequenced from the same sample in a study of Ad26.COV2.S vaccination and SARS-CoV-2 variants. The table came from immunoSEQ multiplex PCR; TCRdb's copy has only in-frame clones and leaves some out. The sample lists around 170,000 clones; 70% to 90% were seen once. The sample was peripheral blood, taken after recovery from COVID-19. The receptors were gathered from a human donor who had recovered from COVID-19.

This chain connects TRBV25-1 to TRBJ1-1, with a tentative D call TRBD1 (5 bases). Germline CDR1 is MGHDK and CDR2 is SYGVNS. V was clipped by 4 bases and J by 5 bases, with 14 bases between them. This CDR3 has 14 amino acids. The CDR3 DNA is TGTGCCAGCAGTGTCGATCAGGGTAATACTGAAGCTTTCTTT. It is translated as CASSVDQGNTEAFF.

The J gene is TRBJ1-3, the V gene TRBV19; D gene uncertain. V was pared by 3 bases and J by 0 bases, with 9 bases between. The CDR3 is 15 residues long. Germline CDR1 LNHDA, CDR2 SQIVND (reference sequence). The CDR3 loop is CASSIARLSGNTIYF. In DNA form, the CDR3 reads TGTGCCAGTAGTATCGCGAGACTCTCTGGAAACACCATATATTTT.

Only one count was recorded for this clone. The chain links TRBV6-5 to TRBJ2-5; 8 bases align to TRBD2. This CDR3 is 15 amino acids long. Looked up from germline, CDR1 is MNHEY and CDR2 is SVGAGI. V was clipped by 4 bases and J by 2 bases; unmatched bases: 6. CDR3 amino acids: CASSWGRGGQETQYF. CDR3 coding DNA: TGTGCCAGCAGTTGGGGACGCGGGGGGCAAGAGACCCAGTACTTC.

The chain uses TRBV7-6 and TRBJ2-7, with D possibly being TRBD2 (5 bases). The V gene lost 5 bases and the J gene lost 1 base, with 9 bases spanning the gap. This CDR3 is built from 13 residues. The germline V gene has CDR1 SGHVS and CDR2 FNYEAQ. The CDR3 nucleotides are TGTGCCAGCAGCCTGGGAGAGTCCTACGAGCAGTACTTC. This codes for CASSLGESYEQYF.

The V call is TRBV11-2, the J call TRBJ2-3; 9 bases fit TRBD2. The junction had 6 bases not matched to a gene; V was cut back by 0 bases and J by 2 bases. Germline V gene data show CDR1 as SGHAT and CDR2 as FQNNGV. CDR3 size: 17 residues. The CDR3 protein is CASSLETSGTFTDTQYF. Written as DNA, the CDR3 is TGTGCCAGCAGCTTAGAGACTAGCGGAACTTTCACAGATACGCAGTATTTT.

This clone was picked up a small number of times. The rearrangement links TRBV9 to TRBJ2-7; maybe TRBD1 (5 bases). Germline V gives CDR1 SGDLS, CDR2 YYNGEE. The CDR3 has 15 amino acids. V lost 0 bases, J lost 6 bases, and 16 bases lay in between. The CDR3 DNA follows: TGTGCCAGCAGCGTAGGAAGCTCCAGGGTGCTCGAGCAGTACTTC. Its translation: CASSVGSSRVLEQYF.

Only one count was recorded for this clone. The rearrangement links TRBV18 to TRBJ1-1; D may be TRBD1 (5 bases). Germline lookup yields CDR1 KGHSH and CDR2 LQKENI. The CDR3 is made up of 16 amino acids. V shed 2 bases and J shed 2 bases, with 15 bases lying between them. The CDR3 spells CASSPNQGLLNTEAFF. The CDR3 DNA is TGTGCCAGCTCACCAAATCAGGGACTCTTAAACACTGAAGCTTTCTTT.

The chain joins TRBV20-1 to TRBJ1-2; unclear D gene. Germline V gives CDR1 DFQATT, CDR2 SNEGSKA (reference sequence). The CDR3 spans 11 residues. CDR3 nucleotide sequence: TGCAGACACCCTCGGGGTGCTGGCTACACCTTC. This sequence encodes CRHPRGAGYTF.

The chain recombines TRBV5-6 with TRBJ2-5; TRBD1 matches at 8 bases. This CDR3 is built from 14 residues. Germline loops: CDR1 SGHDT, CDR2 YYEEEE. J gave up 5 bases and V 4 bases, and 7 bases lay outside the gene matches. CDR3 sequence (DNA): TGTGCCAGCAGCCACTGGACAGGGCACGAGACCCAGTACTTC. Translation: CASSHWTGHETQYF.

The V call is TRBV11-2, the J call TRBJ2-7, with TRBD1 identical over 10 bases. V lost 0 bases and J lost 6; bases outside the gene matches: 5. CDR3 length: 15 amino acids. Germline CDR1 SGHAT, CDR2 FQNNGV. CDR3 bases: TGTGCCAGCAGCTTAGATCGGGGGACAGGGGTCGAGCAGTACTTC. It translates to CASSLDRGTGVEQYF.

This sequence joins TRBV28 and TRBJ2-7; TRBD2 is a possible D gene (6 bases). V shed 4 bases and J shed 3 bases, with 13 bases lying between them. Germline V gene data show CDR1 as MDHEN and CDR2 as SYDVKM. This CDR3 has 14 amino acids. The CDR3 DNA reads TGTGCCAGCAGTTCTGCGGGACGGTTCTACGAGCAGTACTTC. Its protein product is CASSSAGRFYEQYF.

This sequence joins TRBV27 and TRBJ2-7, with a weak D call TRBD2 (6 bases). V lost 2 bases and J 7 bases, leaving 15 bases between the germline ends. Germline V gene sequence: CDR1 MNHEY, CDR2 SMNVEV (reference sequence). This CDR3 is 14 amino acids long. The DNA for the CDR3 is TGTGCCAGCAGTTTAAGAACTTCTCGGGGGGAGCAGTACTTC. Residues: CASSLRTSRGEQYF.

The chain is built from TRBV12-5 and TRBJ2-4, with D uncertain. V dropped 5 bases and J dropped 5 bases, with 10 bases sitting between them. The CDR3 runs to 13 residues. CDR1 LGHNT and CDR2 FRNRAP come from the germline V gene. The chain's CDR3 is CASGVHLENIQYF. In nucleotides, the CDR3 is TGTGCTAGTGGTGTCCACCTAGAAAACATTCAGTACTTC.

This clone was seen more than once but under ten times. The rearrangement joins TRBV4-2 to TRBJ2-1, with TRBD2 matching over 9 bases. Per germline, CDR1 LGHNA and CDR2 YNFKEQ. The CDR3 covers 16 residues. V lost 1 base and J lost 4; bases outside the gene matches: 5. Here the CDR3 reads CASSQGLAGEYNEQFF. The DNA of the CDR3 is TGTGCCAGCAGCCAAGGATTAGCGGGGGAGTACAATGAGCAGTTCTTC.

The chain recombines TRBV9 with TRBJ2-3; the match to TRBD2 covers 9 bases. The trim removed 3 bases at V and 5 bases at J, leaving 10 bases unmatched. The CDR3 spans 16 residues. The germline V gene has CDR1 SGDLS and CDR2 YYNGEE. The CDR3 bases are TGTGCCAGCAGCGGGTCGGGACTAGCCTCTGGAGATACGCAGTATTTT. As protein: CASSGSGLASGDTQYF.

The chain uses TRBV5-1 and TRBJ2-2, with 10 bases that match TRBD2. Trimming at V came to 2 bases and at J to 7 bases, leaving 8 bases not matched to a gene. CDR3 length: 16 residues. Germline V lookup: CDR1 SGHRS, CDR2 YFSETQ. The DNA for the CDR3 is TGCGCCAGCAGCTTATACAGCGGGGGGGCCTACGGGGAGCTGTTTTTT. It yields the protein CASSLYSGGAYGELFF.

The chain uses TRBV9 and TRBJ1-4; tentative D call: TRBD1 (6 bases). Trimming left V 1 base short and J 8 bases short, with 9 bases between. The CDR3 runs 13 residues. CDR1 SGDLS and CDR2 YYNGEE come from the germline V gene. CDR3 nucleotides: TGTGCCAGCAGCGTAAAGGACAGAGAAAAACTGTTTTTT. Amino acid sequence: CASSVKDREKLFF.

V and J are TRBV9 and TRBJ2-7; D is perhaps TRBD2 (5 bases). The CDR3 is made up of 15 amino acids. The germline V gene encodes CDR1 SGDLS and CDR2 YYNGEE. Trimming pared 4 bases from V and 6 bases from J, leaving 20 bases between. The CDR3 spells CASSFSSGGVTEQYF. The CDR3 region has the DNA TGTGCCAGCAGCTTTAGCAGCGGAGGCGTGACCGAGCAGTACTTC.

The genes are TRBV19 and TRBJ1-1, with TRBD1 identical over 7 bases. V shed 3 bases and J 5 bases; nucleotides not matched to a gene: 6. Germline assignment: CDR1 LNHDA and CDR2 SQIVND (reference sequence). The CDR3 has 14 amino acids. The CDR3 is CASSIPTGLTEAFF. The CDR3 DNA follows: TGTGCCAGTAGTATCCCGACAGGGCTGACTGAAGCTTTCTTT. The whole variable domain, filled in from reference TRBV19 and TRBJ1-1, reads DGGITQSPKYLFRKEGQNVTLSCEQNLNHDAMYWYRQDPGQGLRLIYYSQIVNDFQKGDIAEGYSVSREKKESFPLTVTSAQKNPTAFYLCASSIPTGLTEAFFGQGTRLTVV.

J is TRBJ2-7 and V is TRBV7-2; 9 bases fit TRBD2. This CDR3 contains 15 residues. Germline V CDR1 and CDR2: SGHTA, FQGNSA. Unmatched junction bases numbered 3, after V lost 1 base and J lost 2 bases. The chain's CDR3 is CASSLGASGAYEQYF. Here the CDR3 DNA reads TGTGCCAGCAGCTTAGGTGCTAGCGGGGCCTACGAGCAGTACTTC.

The chain links TRBV19 to TRBJ1-1; no definite D call. Germline lookup yields CDR1 LNHDA and CDR2 SQIVND (reference sequence). CDR3 size: 15 residues. Trimming removed 3 bases from V and 0 bases from J, with 11 bases in between. In DNA form, the CDR3 reads TGTGCCAGTAGTATGGATAGGGAGGTGAACACTGAAGCTTTCTTT. Translated, it gives CASSMDREVNTEAFF.

This clone was seen once. The chain recombines TRBV10-3 with TRBJ1-1; perhaps TRBD1 as D (5 bases). V was shortened by 7 bases and J by 2 bases, with 11 bases between the two germline ends. There are 13 residues in the CDR3. The V gene's germline CDR1 is ENHRY and CDR2 SYGVKD. CDR3 loop: CAITYGQNTEAFF. The CDR3 nucleotides are TGTGCCATCACATACGGACAAAACACTGAAGCTTTCTTT.